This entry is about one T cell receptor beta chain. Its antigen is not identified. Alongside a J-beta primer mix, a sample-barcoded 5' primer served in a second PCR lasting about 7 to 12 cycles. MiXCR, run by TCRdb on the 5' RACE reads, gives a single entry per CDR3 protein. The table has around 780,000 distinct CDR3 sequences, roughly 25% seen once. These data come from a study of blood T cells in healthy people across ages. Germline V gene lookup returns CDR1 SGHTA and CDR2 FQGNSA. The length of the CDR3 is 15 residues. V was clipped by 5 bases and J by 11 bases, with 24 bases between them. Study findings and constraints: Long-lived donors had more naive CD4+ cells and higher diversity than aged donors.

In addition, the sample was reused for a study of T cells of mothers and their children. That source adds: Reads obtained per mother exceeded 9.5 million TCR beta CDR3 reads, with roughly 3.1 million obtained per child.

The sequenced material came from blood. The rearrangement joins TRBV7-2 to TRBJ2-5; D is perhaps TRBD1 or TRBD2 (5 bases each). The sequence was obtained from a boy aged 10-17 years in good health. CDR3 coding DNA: TGTGCCAGCAGCCAGGGACCTAGTACTTTTGGGGAGCAGTACTTC. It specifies CASSQGPSTFGEQYF.